The sequence of this T cell receptor beta chain was determined in a study of blood T cells in healthy people across ages. A minimum of 6.5 million PBMCs was isolated per sample. The authors extracted at least 5 micrograms of total RNA per sample. Using a J-beta primer mix together with a sample-barcoded 5' primer, a second PCR was run for roughly 6 to 11 cycles. TCRdb processed the 5' RACE reads anew with MiXCR; each CDR3 protein has one entry. The sample carries more than 1,400,000 distinct CDR3 sequences, 42% recorded once. Per germline, CDR1 MNHEY and CDR2 SVGAGI. This CDR3 is built from 13 residues. Trimming left V 6 bases short and J 5 bases short, with 13 bases between. There are a few counts of this clonotype.

The chain employs TRBV6-5 and TRBJ1-2; D is unclear. Sequencing input: blood. The sequence derives from a woman aged 18-29 years in good health. The CDR3 spells CASRTVGFYGYTF. CDR3 nucleotide sequence: TGTGCCAGCAGGACGGTCGGGTTTTATGGCTACACCTTC.